Listed below are T cell receptor beta chains from one sample, sequenced in a study of blood T cell repertoires in COVID-19. Produced via immunoSEQ multiplex PCR; TCRdb's table is partial and in-frame only. The data show some 45,000 clones, about 80% seen once. Sequencing input: peripheral blood. These receptors came from a human donor in a cohort sampled during active COVID-19. The CDR3 runs from the conserved cysteine through the conserved F or W. A D gene is named only where the DNA matches it firmly. A row's size may be missing; if present it is once, few, many or a size class.

d_gene,v_gene,abundance,j_gene,CDR3aa,CDR3nt
-,TRBV30,-,TRBJ2-2,CAWSPYTGELFF,TGTGCCTGGAGTCCATACACCGGGGAGCTGTTTTTT
-,TRBV14,-,TRBJ2-5,CASSQDWARETQYF,TGTGCCAGCAGCCAAGATTGGGCCCGGGAGACCCAGTACTTC
-,TRBV6-5,-,TRBJ2-2,CASSSPGSTGELFF,TGTGCCAGCAGTTCCCCAGGAAGCACCGGGGAGCTGTTTTTT
-,TRBV28,-,TRBJ1-1,CASSFRGRGAFF,TGTGCCAGCAGTTTCAGGGGTCGGGGAGCTTTCTTT
-,TRBV5-6,-,TRBJ2-7,CASSLAGFEQYF,TGTGCCAGCAGCTTGGCGGGATTCGAGCAGTACTTC
TRBD2,TRBV7-8,few,TRBJ2-7,CASSKGLAGFSYEQYF,TGTGCCAGCAGTAAGGGACTAGCGGGTTTCTCCTACGAGCAGTACTTC
TRBD2,TRBV29-1,-,TRBJ2-2,CSVGLAGGQGGELFF,TGCAGCGTTGGATTAGCGGGAGGGCAAGGCGGGGAGCTGTTTTTT
TRBD2,TRBV11-2,few,TRBJ2-3,CASSPGTSGRTDTQYF,TGTGCCAGCAGTCCCGGGACTAGCGGGAGAACAGATACGCAGTATTTT
-,TRBV6-5,-,TRBJ2-7,CASSYSGREQYF,TGTGCCAGCAGTTACTCCGGCAGGGAGCAGTACTTC
TRBD2,TRBV18,-,TRBJ2-1,CASSQGLAGTTNEQFF,TGTGCCAGCTCTCAGGGACTAGCGGGAACGACGAATGAGCAGTTCTTC
TRBD1,TRBV30,-,TRBJ1-2,CAWRRTGGYGYTF,TGTGCCTGGAGACGAACAGGGGGCTATGGCTACACCTTC
-,TRBV4-1,-,TRBJ1-2,CASSQASGPRGYTF,TGCGCCAGCAGCCAGGCTTCAGGTCCTCGGGGCTACACCTTC